This T cell receptor (beta chain) was found in a study of T cell responses to AZD1222 COVID-19 vaccine. Overall study: Combined were second doses at about 4 or about 12 weeks.

The table lists this clone with many counts. Its matching antigen is unknown. Study findings and constraints: Spike-specific TCR breadth rose after two AZD1222 doses, and depth rose as well. The span of vaccine-associated CD4 TCRs extended across spike, with dominance at 160-218 and 743-854. In a largely white British group with more females than males, clonal diversity was possibly underestimated.

Generated by immunoSEQ multiplex PCR, the TCRdb table keeps only in-frame clones and is missing some. The repertoire has around 170,000 clones, approximately 90% of them found once; the top ten carry about 1.4%. Germline assignment: CDR1 ENHRY and CDR2 SYGVKD. The CDR3 has 14 residues. V lost 6 bases to trimming and J lost 5 bases; unmatched junction nucleotides: 7. The chain employs TRBV10-3 and TRBJ1-3; 7 bases are a match to TRBD1. The source of this sequence is an adult in good health. The material sequenced was peripheral blood, taken on day 0 of AZD1222 vaccination. For the CDR3, the DNA is TGTGCCATCAGCGCCACAGGGGAACGAAACACCATATATTTT. Amino acid sequence: CAISATGERNTIYF.